The 25 T cell receptor beta chains reported below all come from one sample, sequenced in a study of blood T cells in healthy people across ages. Primers used in a second PCR of about 6 to 11 cycles were a sample-barcoded 5' primer and a J-beta primer mix. TCRdb recomputed calls from the 5' RACE reads with MiXCR, one row per CDR3 protein. The profile shows approximately 900,000 distinct CDR3 sequences, around 48% of them singletons. Sequences were obtained from blood. These receptors came from a man aged 30 to 45 in good health.

In this sample, this clonotype turned up a few times. The chain has TRBV7-2 and TRBJ2-3; D possibly corresponds to TRBD1 (6 bases). Germline CDR1 and CDR2: SGHTA and FQGNSA. V was trimmed by 4 bases and J by 6 bases, leaving 14 bases between them. The CDR3 consists of 14 residues. For the CDR3, the DNA is TGTGCCAGCAGCTCCCGGCCAGGGGAGGATACGCAGTATTTT. Its protein is CASSSRPGEDTQYF. Supplemented by reference TRBV7-2 and TRBJ2-3, the full variable domain reads GAGVSQSPSNKVTEKGKDVELRCDPISGHTALYWYRQSLGQGLEFLIYFQGNSAPDKSGLPSDRFSAERTGGSVSTLTIQRTQQEDSAVYLCASSSRPGEDTQYFGPGTRLTVL.

This clonotype was observed once. The chain links TRBV18 to TRBJ1-1, with D unresolved. CDR3 size: 15 residues. Germline CDR1 KGHSH, CDR2 LQKENI. V was cut by 3 bases and J by 4 bases, with 15 bases left in between. The CDR3, as DNA: TGTGCCAGCTCACCCCCTTGGCAGAGCCGCACTGAAGCTTTCTTT. It encodes CASSPPWQSRTEAFF.

This clonotype was seen a handful of times. This chain connects TRBV5-6 to TRBJ1-2; the D is unclear. This CDR3 region has 13 residues. The germline V and J ends were trimmed by 5 bases and 3 bases, with 11 bases remaining between them. CDR1 is SGHDT and CDR2 is YYEEEE in the germline V gene. The CDR3 spells CASRTDVYYGYTF. CDR3 DNA: TGTGCCAGCAGAACGGACGTCTACTATGGCTACACCTTC.

This clonotype turned up a few times. This chain links TRBV29-1 with TRBJ2-7; D gene uncertain. The germline gives CDR1 SQVTM, CDR2 ANQGSEA. The ends were cut back, 6 bases at V and 3 bases at J, with 9 bases in the middle. The CDR3 spans 11 residues. The CDR3 region is CSVLRNYEQYF. DNA for the CDR3: TGCAGCGTCCTACGGAACTACGAGCAGTACTTC.

In this sample, this clonotype turned up once. The gene calls are TRBV29-1 and TRBJ1-1, with 7 bases lining up with TRBD1. The CDR3 runs 14 residues. Trimming removed 6 bases from V and 1 base from J; junction bases left unmatched: 8. Germline lookup yields CDR1 SQVTM and CDR2 ANQGSEA. CDR3: CSVLGQRENTEAFF. For the CDR3, the DNA is TGCAGCGTCCTGGGACAGAGAGAGAACACTGAAGCTTTCTTT.

V usage is TRBV7-9 and J usage is TRBJ1-6, with a possible D match to TRBD1 (5 bases). The CDR3 has 14 amino acids. V was clipped by 4 bases and J by 7 bases, with 11 bases between them. Germline V gene data show CDR1 as SEHNR and CDR2 as FQNEAQ (reference sequence). The CDR3 reads CASSSEGMNSPLHF. The DNA for the CDR3 is TGTGCCAGCAGCTCCGAGGGGATGAATTCACCCCTCCACTTT.

In its sample, this clonotype was seen a few times. This chain connects TRBV4-2 to TRBJ2-6; TRBD2 aligns across 8 bases. V gave up 2 bases and J gave up 0 bases; unmatched junction bases: 6. CDR1 is LGHNA and CDR2 is YNFKEQ in the germline V gene. The CDR3 totals 18 residues. For the CDR3, the DNA is TGTGCCAGCAGCCAATCTTTAGCGGGGAGCTCTGGGGCCAACGTCCTGACTTTC. It translates to CASSQSLAGSSGANVLTF.

V gene TRBV7-3 combines with J gene TRBJ1-1; TRBD1 matches 8 bases. CDR3 length equals 15 residues. The junction had 7 bases not matched to a gene; V was cut back by 3 bases and J by 4 bases. In germline, CDR1 is SGHTA, CDR2 FQGTGA. CDR3 coding DNA: TGTGCCAGCAGCTTCACAGGGGGATCTCCCACTGAAGCTTTCTTT. It codes for CASSFTGGSPTEAFF.

This clonotype was counted between two and nine times. The chain joins TRBV7-9 to TRBJ2-1, with D possibly being TRBD2 (6 bases). The CDR3 has 14 residues. CDR1 is SEHNR, CDR2 FQNEAQ, per germline (reference sequence). Trimming shortened V by 5 bases and J by 5 bases, and 13 bases separated the two germline ends. The CDR3 nucleotides read TGTGCCAGCAGCCGGGGACTGAGAAACAATGAGCAGTTCTTC. Its translation is CASSRGLRNNEQFF.

The chain couples TRBV20-1 to TRBJ2-3, with TRBD2 matching 10 bases. J was trimmed by 1 base and V by 6 bases; bases with no gene match: 16. CDR1 is DFQATT and CDR2 is SNEGSKA in the germline V gene (reference sequence). The CDR3 runs to 18 residues. CDR3 coding DNA: TGCAGTGCCCCGACCCTCCCAGCGGGGGGGCTGGGCACAGATACGCAGTATTTT. Its translation is CSAPTLPAGGLGTDTQYF.

The chain employs TRBV12-3 or TRBV12-4 and TRBJ2-3; D remains ambiguous. V dropped 4 bases and J dropped 0 bases, with 11 bases sitting between them. This CDR3 is built from 15 residues. The CDR3 coding sequence is TGTGCCAGCAGTTATACACGAACAAGCACAGATACGCAGTATTTT. It is translated as CASSYTRTSTDTQYF.

J is TRBJ2-7 and V is TRBV20-1; D is perhaps TRBD2 (6 bases). This CDR3 has 16 amino acids. Germline CDR1 DFQATT, CDR2 SNEGSKA (reference sequence). Trimming cost V 2 bases and J 7 bases, with 24 bases left between them. CDR3 coding DNA: TGCAGTGCTAGACCTCTAGCGCACAGCTCCTACAATGAGCAGTACTTC. Translating gives CSARPLAHSSYNEQYF.

This clonotype was counted a few times. The chain is built from TRBV5-6 and TRBJ2-3; TRBD2 matches at 16 bases. The CDR3 covers 18 residues. Germline V gives CDR1 SGHDT, CDR2 YYEEEE. Germline trimming cut 4 bases from V and 3 bases from J; bases unmatched to any gene: 8. The CDR3 DNA reads as TGTGCCAGCAGCACTCCGGGACTAGCGGGGGGGAGGACAGATACGCAGTATTTT. Its protein product is CASSTPGLAGGRTDTQYF. The full variable domain, rest sourced from reference TRBV5-6 and TRBJ2-3, is DAGVTQSPTHLIKTRGQQVTLRCSPKSGHDTVSWYQQALGQGPQFIFQYYEEEERQRGNFPDRFSGHQFPNYSSELNVNALLLGDSALYLCASSTPGLAGGRTDTQYFGPGTRLTVL.

The chain links TRBV7-2 to TRBJ2-3, with 9 bases aligning to TRBD2. Germline V gene sequence: CDR1 SGHTA, CDR2 FQGNSA. There are 16 residues in the CDR3. Germline trimming cut 6 bases from V and 0 bases from J; bases unmatched to any gene: 7. In DNA, the CDR3 is TGTGCCAGCAGAACAGGCGGGGGGGGTAGCACAGATACGCAGTATTTT. Amino acid sequence: CASRTGGGGSTDTQYF.

This chain connects TRBV7-3 to TRBJ2-1; maybe TRBD2 (5 bases). Trimming took off 5 bases at V and 10 bases at J, with 12 bases between the two ends. Looked up from germline, CDR1 is SGHTA and CDR2 is FQGTGA. CDR3 length equals 12 residues. DNA of the CDR3: TGTGCCAGCAGCACGGAGGCGGGCGAGCAGTTCTTC. Its protein is CASSTEAGEQFF.

This chain uses TRBV12-3 or TRBV12-4 with TRBJ2-3; D gene unclear. Trimming cost V 8 bases and J 6 bases, with 12 bases left between them. This CDR3 has 12 amino acids. In nucleotides, the CDR3 is TGTGCCAGCGCTCTTCATGGGGATACGCAGTATTTT. As protein: CASALHGDTQYF.

In its sample, this clonotype was seen once. The rearrangement uses TRBV5-1 and TRBJ2-1, with D perhaps TRBD1 (5 bases). This CDR3 comprises 16 residues. Trimming took off 6 bases at V and 2 bases at J, with 18 bases between the two ends. CDR1 is SGHRS, CDR2 YFSETQ, per germline. The CDR3 reads CASNSSGAVTYNEQFF. The CDR3 DNA sequence: TGCGCCAGCAACTCCTCTGGGGCGGTCACCTACAATGAGCAGTTCTTC.

The CDR3 sequence is CAISESASGGPDTQYF. CDR3 in DNA: TGTGCCATCAGTGAGTCTGCTAGCGGGGGCCCAGATACGCAGTATTTT. The chain recombines TRBV10-3 with TRBJ2-3, with TRBD2 identical over 10 bases. This CDR3 region has 16 residues. Looked up from germline, CDR1 is ENHRY and CDR2 is SYGVKD. Trimming cost V 0 bases and J 4 bases; bases outside gene matches: 4.

The rearrangement uses TRBV5-1 and TRBJ2-5; D remains unclear. Germline V CDR1 and CDR2: SGHRS, YFSETQ. V was pared by 4 bases and J by 13 bases, with 32 bases between. The length of the CDR3 is 17 residues. DNA for the CDR3: TGCGCCAGCAGCCCGTCTTTAACGAGGAAAAAGACCTACGAGCTGTACTTC. Its protein product is CASSPSLTRKKTYELYF.

The chain links TRBV12-3 or TRBV12-4 to TRBJ1-4; D might be TRBD1 (5 bases). CDR3 length equals 13 residues. V was cut by 0 bases and J by 10 bases, with 9 bases left in between. The CDR3 DNA sequence: TGTGCCAGCAGTTTAGCAGGGGTGGGAAAACTGTTTTTT. This codes for CASSLAGVGKLFF.

The chain combines TRBV7-8 with TRBJ2-7; D gene ambiguous. V gave up 5 bases and J gave up 3 bases, with 11 bases separating them. The CDR3 length is 13 residues. Germline V gene data show CDR1 as SGHVS and CDR2 as FQNEAQ. CDR3 sequence: CASSPRSDYEQYF. CDR3 coding DNA: TGTGCCAGCAGCCCCCGGAGCGACTACGAGCAGTACTTC.

The chain joins TRBV30 to TRBJ2-3; D is uncertain. CDR3 length: 13 residues. Germline CDR1 and CDR2: GTSNPN and SVGIG (reference sequence). Between the trimmed V and J ends, which lost 0 bases and 2 bases, there was a span of 6 bases. Here the CDR3 reads CAWSVLFTDTQYF. CDR3 bases: TGTGCCTGGAGTGTACTATTCACAGATACGCAGTATTTT.

This chain joins TRBV7-2 and TRBJ1-6; 7 nucleotides line up with TRBD1. The germline gives CDR1 SGHTA, CDR2 FQGNSA. The length of the CDR3 is 15 residues. V dropped 6 bases and J dropped 0; count of bases not matched to a gene: 2. In DNA, the CDR3 is TGTGCCAGCAGGTGGGACAGCTCCTATAATTCACCCCTCCACTTT. This gives the protein CASRWDSSYNSPLHF.

This chain links TRBV20-1 with TRBJ2-7; the match to TRBD2 covers 8 bases. Germline CDR1 DFQATT, CDR2 SNEGSKA (reference sequence). This CDR3 is built from 15 residues. Trimming cost V 8 bases and J 2 bases; bases outside gene matches: 14. The CDR3 loop reads CSTGDKSGGPYEQYF. CDR3 in DNA: TGCAGTACTGGAGATAAAAGCGGGGGCCCCTACGAGCAGTACTTC.

This clonotype was seen a few times. The chain combines TRBV6-2 or TRBV6-3 with TRBJ2-3; possible D gene TRBD2, 6 bases. V lost 6 bases, J lost 5 bases, and 18 bases lay in between. Germline V lookup: CDR1 MNHEY, CDR2 SVGEGT. This CDR3 contains 15 residues. The CDR3 sequence is CASRSVGGRIDTQYF. The CDR3 coding sequence is TGTGCCAGCAGATCCGTGGGGGGTCGAATAGATACGCAGTATTTT.